This TCR beta chain was captured by sequencing in a study of blood T cells in healthy people across ages. General study findings and limits: Versus aged donors, long-lived donors had higher diversity and more naive CD4+ cells.

With 2 bases clipped from V and 6 bases from J, the junction kept 1 base outside the gene matches. Germline loops: CDR1 SGHRS, CDR2 YFSETQ. The CDR3 contains 12 residues. This clonotype was detected a few times. Antigen: not known. Donors each provided roughly 9.6 milliliters of peripheral blood. A second roughly 7 to 12 cycle PCR used barcoded and J-beta primers. TCRdb re-called the 5' RACE reads with MiXCR, one entry per CDR3 protein. The sample gives hundreds of thousands of distinct CDR3 sequences, around a fifth of which show up once; 3.5% to 4% is in the top ten. This TCR derives from an older man in good health. This chain links TRBV5-1 with TRBJ1-2; 7 bases are a match to TRBD1. The sequenced material came from blood. Here the CDR3 DNA reads TGCGCCAGCAGCTTTACAGGGGATGGCTACACCTTC. Translated: CASSFTGDGYTF.